These 25 T cell receptor beta chains came from one sample sequenced in a study of T cells in Graves' hyperthyroidism and ophthalmopathy. Amplification of TCR beta CDR3 regions used RNA as the template. TCR CDR3 regions were first amplified by RT-PCR with HTBI primers. TCRdb itself ran the multiplex PCR reads through MiXCR, one entry per CDR3 protein. The repertoire holds over 500,000 distinct CDR3 sequences, more than 15% seen once, with 25% to 35% in the top ten. The sequencing sample was made of blood. The receptors here all came from a young woman with Graves' ophthalmopathy.

This clonotype has ten or more counts. The DNA for the CDR3 is TGTGCCAGCAGCTCAAAACAGGGTGTCCACTACGAGCAGTACTTC. Its protein is CASSSKQGVHYEQYF. The chain uses TRBV13 and TRBJ2-7; a possible D gene is TRBD1 (6 bases). Germline assignment: CDR1 PRHDT and CDR2 FYEKMQ (reference sequence). This CDR3 comprises 15 residues. Between the trimmed V and J ends, which lost 4 bases and 3 bases, there was a span of 16 bases.

This clonotype was detected only a few times. The gene calls are TRBV15 and TRBJ1-2; no clear D. V was shortened by 1 base and J by 4 bases, with 4 bases between the two germline ends. Per germline, CDR1 LNHNV and CDR2 YYDKDF (reference sequence). This CDR3 is built from 12 residues. CDR3 protein: CATSRGAYGYTF. In DNA, the CDR3 is TGTGCCACCAGCAGAGGGGCCTATGGCTACACCTTC.

This clonotype was detected many times. The chain employs TRBV10-3 and TRBJ2-7, with D perhaps being TRBD1 or TRBD2 (5 bases each). The CDR3 spans 11 residues. Germline CDR1 and CDR2: ENHRY and SYGVKD. The V gene lost 10 bases and the J gene lost 9 bases, with 16 bases spanning the gap. In DNA form, the CDR3 reads TGTGCCACGACTCAGGGACCCCGGCAGTACTTC. Translated, it gives CATTQGPRQYF.

This rearrangement joins TRBV29-1 to TRBJ2-7; D gene uncertain. Germline V CDR1 and CDR2: SQVTM, ANQGSEA. V dropped 4 bases and J dropped 3 bases, with 7 bases sitting between them. The CDR3 consists of 11 residues. CDR3 DNA: TGCAGCGTTGGGCAAGTCTACGAGCAGTACTTC. As protein: CSVGQVYEQYF.

This sequence joins TRBV4-1 and TRBJ2-3, with D uncertain. V lost 1 base and J 0 bases, leaving 11 bases between the germline ends. Per germline, CDR1 MGHRA and CDR2 YSYEKL. There are 16 residues in the CDR3. CDR3 amino acids: CASSQGITASTDTQYF. DNA for the CDR3: TGCGCCAGCAGCCAAGGAATAACAGCTAGCACAGATACGCAGTATTTT.

This clonotype was found a few times. This chain joins TRBV27 and TRBJ2-1; 8 bases fit TRBD1. The trim removed 5 bases at V and 7 bases at J, leaving 10 bases unmatched. Germline CDR1 and CDR2: MNHEY and SMNVEV (reference sequence). The CDR3 totals 15 residues. The CDR3 sequence: CASSRTGFDRNEQFF. CDR3 sequence (DNA): TGTGCCAGCAGTCGGACAGGGTTCGATAGGAATGAGCAGTTCTTC.

To note about this clonotype: The junction and the germline gene differ at one end; a read error may be behind it. This sequence joins TRBV6-1 and TRBJ1-4; the D gene is possibly TRBD1 (6 bases). The CDR3 totals 13 residues. The V gene's germline CDR1 is MNHNS and CDR2 SASEGT. The chain's CDR3 is CASSRDTNEKLSF. The DNA for the CDR3 is TGCGCCAGCAGCCGGGACACAAATGAAAAACTGTCTTTT.

The rearrangement joins TRBV30 to TRBJ2-3, with no clear D. CDR3 length: 14 amino acids. Germline loops: CDR1 GTSNPN, CDR2 SVGIG (reference sequence). V was cut by 1 base and J by 2 bases, with 10 bases left in between. Here the CDR3 reads CAWSGRISTDTQYF. The CDR3 DNA sequence: TGTGCCTGGAGTGGTCGGATCTCCACAGATACGCAGTATTTT.

This clonotype has at least ten counts. The chain carries TRBV7-2 and TRBJ2-7; 14 bases agree with TRBD2. CDR1 SGHTA and CDR2 FQGNSA come from the germline V gene. The CDR3 has 17 residues. The J segment lost 4 bases and the V segment lost 4 bases, leaving 9 bases of the junction unmatched. DNA for the CDR3: TGTGCCAGCAGCTCCTGGCGGGGACTAGCGGGGGAGTACGAGCAGTACTTC. Translation: CASSSWRGLAGEYEQYF.

The rearrangement joins TRBV6-1 to TRBJ2-3; D is possibly TRBD2 (6 bases). The V end was cut by 11 bases, the J end by 1 base, with 16 bases between. CDR3 length: 14 residues. Germline V gives CDR1 MNHNS, CDR2 SASEGT. CDR3 region: CACGEFGGTDTQYF. CDR3 sequence (DNA): TGTGCCTGCGGGGAGTTTGGCGGCACAGATACGCAGTATTTT.

The chain couples TRBV29-1 to TRBJ1-3; D is unresolved. The CDR3 spans 13 residues. The V gene's germline CDR1 is SQVTM and CDR2 ANQGSEA. Trimming pared 7 bases from V and 0 bases from J, leaving 10 bases between. The CDR3 protein is CSAAISSGNTIYF. CDR3 bases: TGCAGCGCCGCAATAAGCTCTGGAAACACCATATATTTT. Based on the CDR3 plus reference TRBV29-1 and TRBJ1-3, the full variable domain is SAVISQKPSRDICQRGTSLTIQCQVDSQVTMMFWYRQQPGQSLTLIATANQGSEATYESGFVIDKFPISRPNLTFSTLTVSNMSPEDSSIYLCSAAISSGNTIYFGEGSWLTVV.

This clonotype was seen at least ten times. The rearrangement uses TRBV7-2 and TRBJ2-5, with unresolved D. Per germline, CDR1 SGHTA and CDR2 FQGNSA. Trimming shortened V by 5 bases and J by 2 bases, and 9 bases separated the two germline ends. This CDR3 region has 13 residues. The CDR3: CASSLVFQETQYF. In DNA form, the CDR3 reads TGTGCCAGCAGCCTAGTCTTTCAAGAGACCCAGTACTTC.

The rearrangement uses TRBV6-2 or TRBV6-3 and TRBJ2-2; unclear D gene. V was cut by 6 bases and J by 5 bases, with 13 bases left in between. This CDR3 has 14 residues. CDR1 is MNHEY, CDR2 SVGEGT, per germline. The DNA of the CDR3 is TGTGCCAGCAGAAAGACGACTTCAACCGGGGAGCTGTTTTTT. As protein: CASRKTTSTGELFF.

This clonotype occurred a few times. V gene TRBV19 combines with J gene TRBJ2-7; TRBD1 or TRBD2 may be the D gene (7 bases each). Trimming pared 6 bases from V and 1 base from J, leaving 19 bases between. Germline loops: CDR1 LNHDA, CDR2 SQIVND (reference sequence). The CDR3 spans 16 residues. The CDR3: CASSRRGLAESYEQYF. CDR3 bases: TGTGCCAGTAGCCGAAGGGGGCTAGCGGAGTCCTACGAGCAGTACTTC.

This clonotype was detected a few times. An end of the junction differs from the germline gene, which may be a read error. V is TRBV11-2 and J is TRBJ2-3, with unresolved D. The germline V gene encodes CDR1 SGHAT and CDR2 FQNNGV. CDR3 length: 14 residues. CDR3 residues: CASSQVLATDTQYF. The CDR3 region has the DNA TGCGCCAGCAGCCAAGTCCTGGCCACAGATACGCAGTATTTT. Filled out from reference TRBV11-2 and TRBJ2-3, the complete variable domain reads EAGVAQSPRYKIIEKRQSVAFWCNPISGHATLYWYQQILGQGPKLLIQFQNNGVVDDSQLPKDRFSAERLKGVDSTLKIQPAKLEDSAVYLCASSQVLATDTQYFGPGTRLTVL.

This clonotype was observed many times. The V call is TRBV3-1, the J call TRBJ2-1, with D perhaps TRBD2 (5 bases). The V gene's germline CDR1 is LGHDT and CDR2 YNNKEL (reference sequence). This CDR3 has 15 amino acids. Trimming left V 4 bases short and J 0 bases short, with 10 bases between. The CDR3 nucleotides are TGTGCCAGCAGCCGTGGCGGGCCCTCCTACAATGAGCAGTTCTTC. This gives the protein CASSRGGPSYNEQFF.

This clonotype was picked up many times. The rearrangement joins TRBV6-1 to TRBJ2-7; D gene ambiguous. Germline loops: CDR1 MNHNS, CDR2 SASEGT. This CDR3 contains 16 residues. V shed 1 base and J shed 4 bases, with 17 bases lying between them. CDR3 bases: TGTGCCAGCAGTGAAGGAAGTGTAAGGAAGAGTTACGAGCAGTACTTC. Amino acid sequence: CASSEGSVRKSYEQYF.

This clonotype was counted many times. Here the CDR3 reads CSAKEGPPGNQPQHF. CDR3 DNA: TGCAGTGCTAAAGAGGGCCCCCCGGGAAATCAGCCCCAGCATTTT. V is TRBV20-1 and J is TRBJ1-5, with D hard to call. Trimming pared 4 bases from V and 4 bases from J, leaving 17 bases between. Germline V gene lookup returns CDR1 DFQATT and CDR2 SNEGSKA (reference sequence). CDR3 length: 15 residues.

This clonotype showed up many times. The rearrangement uses TRBV11-2 and TRBJ2-1; TRBD1 matches at 11 bases. The length of the CDR3 is 14 residues. The V gene end was trimmed by 7 bases and the J gene end by 7 bases; junction bases not matched to a gene: 6. From germline, CDR1 is SGHAT and CDR2 FQNNGV. CDR3 protein: CASKAGTGGNEQFF. The DNA of the CDR3 is TGTGCCAGCAAAGCAGGGACAGGGGGTAATGAGCAGTTCTTC.

At least ten counts were recorded for this clonotype. The V gene is TRBV3-1, the J gene TRBJ1-1; tentatively, D is TRBD1 (5 bases). There are 15 residues in the CDR3. CDR1 LGHDT and CDR2 YNNKEL come from the germline V gene (reference sequence). Trimming stripped 1 base from V and 1 base from J, with 10 bases between. The CDR3 loop is CASSQGTGWNTEAFF. The CDR3 DNA reads TGTGCCAGCAGCCAAGGAACAGGCTGGAACACTGAAGCTTTCTTT.

This clonotype came up a few times. This clone may be a read error of a much larger clone one base away. The chain recombines TRBV7-2 with TRBJ2-2, with 11 bases fitting TRBD2. CDR3 length equals 18 residues. Germline CDR1 is SGHTA and CDR2 is FQGNSA. CDR3 bases: TGTGCCGGCAGTCGTCCCGCCGGGCTAGCGGGAGGTGGCGGGGAGCTGTTTTTT. Translation: CAGSRPAGLAGGGGELFF.

The J gene is TRBJ2-7, the V gene TRBV9; TRBD2 aligns across 13 bases. The germline CDR1 and CDR2 sequences are SGDLS and YYNGEE. The CDR3 has 15 residues. The V segment lost 4 bases and the J segment 4 bases; nucleotides outside the gene matches: 5. This CDR3 is CASSIGTSGIYEQYF. Here the CDR3 DNA reads TGTGCCAGCAGCATCGGGACTAGCGGGATTTACGAGCAGTACTTC.

This clonotype was seen many times. The genes are TRBV30 and TRBJ2-2, with 7 positions matching TRBD2. The CDR3 is 14 residues long. CDR1 and CDR2 (germline): GTSNPN, SVGIG (reference sequence). Unmatched junction bases numbered 4, after V lost 3 bases and J lost 3 bases. Here the CDR3 reads CAWRGGSDTGELFF. DNA for the CDR3: TGTGCCTGGAGGGGCGGGAGCGACACCGGGGAGCTGTTTTTT. Full variable domain (rest looked up from reference TRBV30 and TRBJ2-2): SQTIHQWPATLVQPVGSPLSLECTVEGTSNPNLYWYRQAAGRGLQLLFYSVGIGQISSEVPQNLSASRPQDRQFILSSKKLLLSDSGFYLCAWRGGSDTGELFFGEGSRLTVL.

This clonotype was detected ten times or more. CDR3 sequence: CASSSPPGQGAEKLFF. The CDR3 bases are TGCGCCAGCAGCTCGCCACCGGGACAGGGAGCTGAAAAACTGTTTTTT. The rearrangement links TRBV5-1 to TRBJ1-4; 9 nucleotides line up with TRBD1. The V gene end was trimmed by 3 bases and the J gene end by 7 bases; junction bases not matched to a gene: 10. CDR1 and CDR2 from the germline V gene are SGHRS and YFSETQ. The CDR3 is 16 residues long.

The J gene is TRBJ2-7, the V gene TRBV6-1; the D gene is possibly TRBD2 (7 bases). CDR1 and CDR2 from the germline V gene are MNHNS and SASEGT. Trimming removed 7 bases at V and 3 bases at J, with 19 bases between. This CDR3 is 15 amino acids long. The CDR3 spells CASTDMEGGDYEQYF. DNA for the CDR3: TGTGCCAGCACCGACATGGAAGGGGGGGACTACGAGCAGTACTTC.